Shown below are 32 T cell receptor beta chains from a single sample sequenced in a study of CD8 T cells in ankylosing spondylitis. TCRdb passed the 5' RACE reads through MiXCR, listing each CDR3 protein once. The table includes approximately 46,000 distinct CDR3 sequences, 8% to 13% detected once. Sequencing used blood, either unsorted or a sorted T cell fraction (not recorded which). These receptors came from a male donor with ankylosing spondylitis or in good health (not recorded which).

A remark on this clonotype: It may be a read error: a sequence one base away is much more abundant. The CDR3 bases are TGCGCCATCAGCTTAGGACTAGCGGGGGTCCATGAGCAGTTCTTC. Amino acid sequence: CAISLGLAGVHEQFF. The chain uses TRBV5-1 and TRBJ2-1, with 13 positions matching TRBD2. Germline values: CDR1 SGHRS, CDR2 YFSETQ. The CDR3 extends over 15 amino acids.

This clonotype was seen at least ten times. The rearrangement joins TRBV5-1 to TRBJ2-7; D is possibly TRBD2 (6 bases). Germline V gene data show CDR1 as SGHRS and CDR2 as YFSETQ. V gave up 0 bases and J gave up 5 bases, with 12 bases separating them. The CDR3 has 14 residues. The CDR3: CASSLGAGLNEQYF. The CDR3 bases are TGCGCCAGCAGCTTGGGCGCGGGGTTAAACGAGCAGTACTTC.

This clonotype was detected ten times or more. The V and J genes are TRBV6-1 and TRBJ1-6; 8 positions match TRBD1. The germline CDR1 and CDR2 sequences are MNHNS and SASEGT. The J segment lost 5 bases and the V segment lost 8 bases, leaving 5 bases of the junction unmatched. This CDR3 has 14 residues. CDR3 region: CASRSTGDNSPLHF. As DNA, the CDR3 is TGTGCCAGCCGCTCGACAGGGGATAATTCACCCCTCCACTTT.

This clonotype was seen ten or more times. This chain uses TRBV29-1 with TRBJ2-6; either TRBD1 or TRBD2 may supply D (5 bases each). Looked up from germline, CDR1 is SQVTM and CDR2 is ANQGSEA. The CDR3 runs 19 residues. Trimming took 5 bases from V and 0 from J, leaving 23 bases between them. The CDR3 DNA follows: TGCAGCGTTCCTGGCCCTTGGGACGGACCCAGCTCTGGGGCCAACGTCCTGACTTTC. Encoded protein: CSVPGPWDGPSSGANVLTF.

This clonotype was seen repeatedly, ten times or more. This chain joins TRBV6-2 or TRBV6-3 and TRBJ1-1; 9 bases agree with TRBD1. J was trimmed by 3 bases and V by 0 bases; bases with no gene match: 5. CDR1 MNHEY and CDR2 SVGEGT come from the germline V gene. CDR3 size: 16 residues. CDR3 in DNA: TGTGCCAGCAGTTACTCCTTCAGGACAGGGGACACTGAAGCTTTCTTT. This gives the protein CASSYSFRTGDTEAFF.

There are many counts of this clonotype. The genes are TRBV5-1 and TRBJ2-1, with 7 positions matching TRBD1. Germline V gene lookup returns CDR1 SGHRS and CDR2 YFSETQ. The length of the CDR3 is 16 residues. The J segment lost 4 bases and the V segment lost 5 bases, leaving 12 bases of the junction unmatched. As DNA, the CDR3 is TGCGCCAGCAGAGGAGTCGGGACAGAAGGGTACAATGAGCAGTTCTTC. Its translation: CASRGVGTEGYNEQFF.

The chain employs TRBV29-1 and TRBJ1-1; D is undetermined. The CDR3 has 13 residues. CDR1 SQVTM and CDR2 ANQGSEA come from the germline V gene. Between the trimmed V and J ends, which lost 5 bases and 1 base, there was a span of 11 bases. The CDR3, as DNA: TGCAGCGTTAACTCAGGCGGGAACACTGAAGCTTTCTTT. This sequence encodes CSVNSGGNTEAFF.

This clonotype was observed at least ten times. The chain carries TRBV5-1 and TRBJ2-4, with 9 bases matching TRBD1. The J segment lost 8 bases and the V segment lost 2 bases, leaving 5 bases of the junction unmatched. This CDR3 has 14 amino acids. Germline CDR1 is SGHRS and CDR2 is YFSETQ. The CDR3 nucleotides are TGCGCCAGCAGCTTACGGACAGGGGTAGACATTCAGTACTTC. It specifies CASSLRTGVDIQYF.

This clonotype occurred many times. The chain is built from TRBV5-6 and TRBJ2-7; D gene unclear. Germline values: CDR1 SGHDT, CDR2 YYEEEE. V was clipped by 3 bases and J by 1 base, with 14 bases between them. The CDR3 spans 15 residues. The CDR3 spells CASSSYPLGSYEQYF. In DNA, the CDR3 is TGTGCCAGCAGCTCCTACCCGCTAGGGTCCTACGAGCAGTACTTC.

This clonotype was recorded at least ten times. The rearrangement links TRBV23-1 to TRBJ2-5, with a possible D match to TRBD1 (7 bases). TRBV23-1 is identified as an open reading frame with a role that is uncertain. Trimming removed 7 bases from V and 5 bases from J, with 26 bases in between. The CDR3 spans 17 residues. Written as DNA, the CDR3 is TGCGCCAGCACCCCCCAAGGAGGGCGACAGGGAGTTGAGACCCAGTACTTC. Its protein is CASTPQGGRQGVETQYF.

The table lists this clonotype with a count of one. This chain's CDR3 is CASAGGYNEQFF. CDR3 coding DNA: TGCGCCAGCGCCGGGGGTTACAATGAGCAGTTCTTC. V gene TRBV5-1 combines with J gene TRBJ2-1, with D possibly matching TRBD2 (6 bases). The CDR3 loop spans 12 amino acids. Germline CDR1 reads SGHRS; CDR2 reads YFSETQ. The ends were cut back, 7 bases at V and 4 bases at J, with 9 bases in the middle.

In this sample, this clonotype turned up many times. This chain uses TRBV5-1 with TRBJ1-4, with a possible D match to TRBD1 (5 bases). The CDR3 covers 15 residues. Trimming removed 6 bases from V and 5 bases from J, with 17 bases in between. Per germline, CDR1 SGHRS and CDR2 YFSETQ. CDR3 in DNA: TGCGCCAGCACCCTCAACACAGGACCAAATGAAAAACTGTTTTTT. Its protein is CASTLNTGPNEKLFF.

The gene calls are TRBV28 and TRBJ2-7; D gene unclear. Between the trimmed V and J ends, which lost 10 bases and 2 bases, there was a span of 18 bases. The CDR3 contains 14 residues. Looked up from germline, CDR1 is MDHEN and CDR2 is SYDVKM. In DNA form, the CDR3 reads TGTGCCACCAAATCTCCGGTGGGGACCTACGAGCAGTACTTC. Translated: CATKSPVGTYEQYF.

The chain couples TRBV5-1 to TRBJ1-5; tentatively, D is TRBD1 (6 bases). The germline gives CDR1 SGHRS, CDR2 YFSETQ. Trimming left V 4 bases short and J 7 bases short, with 12 bases between. The CDR3 covers 13 residues. The CDR3 DNA sequence: TGCGCCAGCAGCATACAGGGTGGCCAGCCCCAGCATTTT. Its protein product is CASSIQGGQPQHF.

This clonotype was found many times. The chain couples TRBV5-1 to TRBJ1-1, with TRBD1 identical over 9 bases. This CDR3 contains 16 residues. From germline, CDR1 is SGHRS and CDR2 YFSETQ. The V gene end was trimmed by 4 bases and the J gene end by 1 base; junction bases not matched to a gene: 8. CDR3 loop: CASSRGTGMTNTEAFF. The CDR3 nucleotides are TGCGCCAGCAGCCGCGGGACAGGGATGACGAACACTGAAGCTTTCTTT. Complete variable domain (other parts from reference TRBV5-1 and TRBJ1-1): KAGVTQTPRYLIKTRGQQVTLSCSPISGHRSVSWYQQTPGQGLQFLFEYFSETQRNKGNFPGRFSGRQFSNSRSEMNVSTLELGDSALYLCASSRGTGMTNTEAFFGQGTRLTVV.

This clonotype was seen more than once but under ten times. The chain recombines TRBV20-1 with TRBJ2-1; D is possibly TRBD1 (5 bases). The CDR3 is made up of 19 amino acids. Trimming cost V 5 bases and J 0 bases, with 26 bases left between them. In germline, CDR1 is DFQATT, CDR2 SNEGSKA (reference sequence). The CDR3 region has the DNA TGCAGTGCTGTTGGGATGGGGCAGAGCCTTTCGAGCTCCTACAATGAGCAGTTCTTC. Residues: CSAVGMGQSLSSSYNEQFF.

This clonotype was found many times. The chain couples TRBV12-5 to TRBJ2-5; 8 bases are shared with TRBD2. The V gene end was trimmed by 2 bases and the J gene end by 9 bases; junction bases not matched to a gene: 8. Germline values: CDR1 LGHNT, CDR2 FRNRAP. This CDR3 is 14 amino acids long. In DNA, the CDR3 is TGTGCTAGTGGTTTGTGGACTAGCCGAGTACCCCAGTACTTC. It is translated as CASGLWTSRVPQYF.

This clonotype was seen many times. The chain carries TRBV5-6 and TRBJ2-1, with D possibly matching TRBD1 (5 bases). Between the trimmed V and J ends, which lost 6 bases and 1 base, there was a span of 8 bases. CDR1 and CDR2 from the germline V gene are SGHDT and YYEEEE. The CDR3 has 13 amino acids. The chain's CDR3 is CASIQESYNEQFF. The CDR3 DNA reads TGTGCCAGCATACAGGAGTCCTACAATGAGCAGTTCTTC.

This clonotype was found many times. This rearrangement joins TRBV29-1 to TRBJ2-7, with D unclear. V lost 4 bases, J lost 3 bases, and 10 bases lay in between. In germline, CDR1 is SQVTM, CDR2 ANQGSEA. The CDR3 is made up of 12 amino acids. CDR3 nucleotides: TGCAGCGTTGGAGGCCTGGACTACGAGCAGTACTTC. Translation gives CSVGGLDYEQYF.

This clonotype was detected ten times or more. This chain links TRBV5-1 with TRBJ2-3, with TRBD1 identical over 9 bases. The germline gives CDR1 SGHRS, CDR2 YFSETQ. The V gene end was trimmed by 3 bases and the J gene end by 5 bases; junction bases not matched to a gene: 10. CDR3 length: 16 residues. CDR3 nucleotides: TGCGCCAGCAGCTCGGCCGGGACAGGGAGAGGAGATACGCAGTATTTT. This encodes CASSSAGTGRGDTQYF.

This clonotype has at least ten counts. The chain uses TRBV4-2 and TRBJ2-1; 15 bases fit TRBD2. This CDR3 comprises 17 residues. The trim removed 1 base at V and 9 bases at J, leaving 7 bases unmatched. Germline CDR1 reads LGHNA; CDR2 reads YNFKEQ. The CDR3 sequence: CASSQVRTSGGAGEQFF. The CDR3 DNA reads as TGTGCCAGCAGCCAAGTGAGGACTAGCGGGGGGGCCGGTGAGCAGTTCTTC.

This clonotype was counted at least ten times. The chain recombines TRBV19 with TRBJ1-2; D ambiguous. The length of the CDR3 is 14 residues. Germline loops: CDR1 LNHDA, CDR2 SQIVND (reference sequence). Trimming took 4 bases from V and 2 from J, leaving 11 bases between them. The CDR3 spells CASSSQTRNYGYTF. DNA of the CDR3: TGTGCCAGTAGTAGCCAGACAAGAAACTATGGCTACACCTTC. Full variable domain (rest looked up from reference TRBV19 and TRBJ1-2): DGGITQSPKYLFRKEGQNVTLSCEQNLNHDAMYWYRQDPGQGLRLIYYSQIVNDFQKGDIAEGYSVSREKKESFPLTVTSAQKNPTAFYLCASSSQTRNYGYTFGSGTRLTVV.

This clonotype was found many times. The chain carries TRBV4-2 and TRBJ2-1; the D is unclear. Germline values: CDR1 LGHNA, CDR2 YNFKEQ. With 0 bases removed from V and 7 bases from J, the gap between germline ends came to 4 bases. The CDR3 has 12 residues. CDR3: CASSQDVNEQFF. The CDR3 nucleotides are TGTGCCAGCAGCCAAGATGTAAATGAGCAGTTCTTC.

The CDR3, as DNA: TGTGCCAGCAGCCCCTCACGGTTCGTCGGGACAGGAAAGTATGGGGACATTCAGTACTTC. This sequence encodes CASSPSRFVGTGKYGDIQYF. This sequence joins TRBV11-1 and TRBJ2-4; TRBD1 matches 8 bases. This CDR3 is built from 20 residues. The J segment lost 8 bases and the V segment lost 5 bases, leaving 26 bases of the junction unmatched. Germline V CDR1 and CDR2: SGHAT, FQDESV (reference sequence).

The V and J genes are TRBV2 and TRBJ2-5, with 7 bases that match TRBD1. Germline V lookup: CDR1 SNHLY, CDR2 FYNNEI. The CDR3 sequence is 16 residues long. V was clipped by 8 bases and J by 2 bases; unmatched bases: 14. For the CDR3, the DNA is TGTGCCAGCTTCCGAGGGGGCCTATCCTATCAAGAGACCCAGTACTTC. Its translation is CASFRGGLSYQETQYF. Looking up the rest from reference TRBV2 and TRBJ2-5 gives the full variable domain: EPEVTQTPSHQVTQMGQEVILRCVPISNHLYFYWYRQILGQKVEFLVSFYNNEISEKSEIFDDQFSVERPDGSNFTLKIRSTKLEDSAMYFCASFRGGLSYQETQYFGPGTRLLVL.

J is TRBJ2-2 and V is TRBV7-9, with unresolved D. The CDR3 has 10 amino acids. V was trimmed by 11 bases and J by 7 bases, leaving 8 bases between them. The germline CDR1 and CDR2 sequences are SEHNR and FQNEAQ (reference sequence). CDR3 region: CAGSFGELFF. The CDR3 region has the DNA TGTGCCGGAAGTTTCGGGGAGCTGTTTTTT. The variable domain in full, completed from reference TRBV7-9 and TRBJ2-2, reads DTGVSQNPRHKITKRGQNVTFRCDPISEHNRLYWYRQTLGQGPEFLTYFQNEAQLEKSRLLSDRFSAERPKGSFSTLEIQRTEQGDSAMYLCAGSFGELFFGEGSRLTVL.

V and J are TRBV27 and TRBJ2-7, with 8 positions matching TRBD2. Germline lookup yields CDR1 MNHEY and CDR2 SMNVEV (reference sequence). V lost 2 bases and J lost 3; bases outside the gene matches: 6. This CDR3 contains 15 residues. CDR3 residues: CASSLASGPYYEQYF. The DNA of the CDR3 is TGTGCCAGCAGTTTAGCTAGCGGGCCATACTACGAGCAGTACTTC.

This clonotype was counted many times. The CDR3 protein is CASSPTTVIGETQYF. The CDR3 DNA sequence: TGTGCCAGCAGCCCGACGACTGTGATTGGAGAGACCCAGTACTTC. This rearrangement joins TRBV5-6 to TRBJ2-5; D unresolved. Trimming took off 4 bases at V and 4 bases at J, with 17 bases between the two ends. Germline loops: CDR1 SGHDT, CDR2 YYEEEE. The CDR3 loop spans 15 amino acids.

In its sample, this clonotype was seen many times. The rearrangement joins TRBV5-1 to TRBJ2-1; D call uncertain. The CDR3 has 13 amino acids. Trimming left V 1 base short and J 10 bases short, with 12 bases between. Germline CDR1 SGHRS, CDR2 YFSETQ. CDR3 sequence: CASSLFQTNEQFF. DNA of the CDR3: TGCGCCAGCAGCTTGTTCCAAACAAACGAGCAGTTCTTC.

The gene calls are TRBV12-3 or TRBV12-4 and TRBJ2-2; D gene ambiguous. V was clipped by 1 base and J by 5 bases, with 5 bases between them. CDR3 length: 13 amino acids. The CDR3 here is CASSLVGTGELFF. CDR3 nucleotide sequence: TGTGCCAGCAGTTTAGTTGGGACCGGGGAGCTGTTTTTT.

This clonotype was seen ten or more times. CDR3 bases: TGTGCCACCAGTGATTATACCGGGGAGCTGTTTTTT. Its translation is CATSDYTGELFF. The chain is built from TRBV24-1 and TRBJ2-2; no definite D call. The CDR3 has 12 amino acids. Deletions cut 2 bases from V and 5 bases from J, with 2 bases between. Germline CDR1 and CDR2: KGHDR and SFDVKD.

This clonotype was seen a handful of times. This chain joins TRBV30 and TRBJ2-3; tentative D call: TRBD2 (6 bases). Trimming left V 4 bases short and J 7 bases short, with 21 bases between. Germline V gene data show CDR1 as GTSNPN and CDR2 as SVGIG (reference sequence). The CDR3 loop spans 15 amino acids. The CDR3 DNA is TGTGCCTGGACTATTCCGGGACCGGGAGTGAATACGCAGTATTTT. Protein sequence: CAWTIPGPGVNTQYF.